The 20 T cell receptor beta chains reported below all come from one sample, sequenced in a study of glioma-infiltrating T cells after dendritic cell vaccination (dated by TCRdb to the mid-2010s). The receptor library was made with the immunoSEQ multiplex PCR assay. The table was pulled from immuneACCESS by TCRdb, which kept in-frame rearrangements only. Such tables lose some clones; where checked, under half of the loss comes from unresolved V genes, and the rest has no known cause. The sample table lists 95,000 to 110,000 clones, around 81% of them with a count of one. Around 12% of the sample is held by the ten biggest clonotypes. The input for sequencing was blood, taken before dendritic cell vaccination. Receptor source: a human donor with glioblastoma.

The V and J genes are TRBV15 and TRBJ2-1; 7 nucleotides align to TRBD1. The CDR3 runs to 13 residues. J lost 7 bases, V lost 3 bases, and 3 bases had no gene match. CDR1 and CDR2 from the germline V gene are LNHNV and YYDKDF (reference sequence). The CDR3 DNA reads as TGTGCCACCAGCAGCAGGGGGATGAATGAGCAGTTCTTC. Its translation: CATSSRGMNEQFF.

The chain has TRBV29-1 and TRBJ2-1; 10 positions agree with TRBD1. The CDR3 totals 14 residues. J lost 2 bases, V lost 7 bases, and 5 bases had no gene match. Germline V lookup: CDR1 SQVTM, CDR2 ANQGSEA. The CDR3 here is CSGGQGNTYNEQFF. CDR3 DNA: TGCAGCGGGGGACAGGGGAACACCTACAATGAGCAGTTCTTC.

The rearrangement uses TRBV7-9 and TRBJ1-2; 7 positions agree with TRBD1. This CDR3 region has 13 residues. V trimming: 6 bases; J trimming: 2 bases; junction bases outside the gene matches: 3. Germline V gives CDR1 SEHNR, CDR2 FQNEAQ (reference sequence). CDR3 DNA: TGTGCCAGCAGGCGACAGGGAAACTATGGCTACACCTTC. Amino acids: CASRRQGNYGYTF. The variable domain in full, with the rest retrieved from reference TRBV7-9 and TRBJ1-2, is DTGVSQNPRHKITKRGQNVTFRCDPISEHNRLYWYRQTLGQGPEFLTYFQNEAQLEKSRLLSDRFSAERPKGSFSTLEIQRTEQGDSAMYLCASRRQGNYGYTFGSGTRLTVV.

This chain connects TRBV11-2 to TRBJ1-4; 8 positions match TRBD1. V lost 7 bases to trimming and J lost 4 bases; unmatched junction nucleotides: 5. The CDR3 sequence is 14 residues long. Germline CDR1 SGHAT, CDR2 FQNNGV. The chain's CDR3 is CASTPGQVNEKLFF. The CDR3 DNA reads TGTGCCAGCACCCCGGGACAGGTTAATGAAAAACTGTTTTTT.

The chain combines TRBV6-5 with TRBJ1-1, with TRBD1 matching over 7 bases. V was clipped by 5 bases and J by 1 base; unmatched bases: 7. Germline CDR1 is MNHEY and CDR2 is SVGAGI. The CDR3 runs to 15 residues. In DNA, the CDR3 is TGTGCCAGCAGTCCTTATACAGGGGAGAACACTGAAGCTTTCTTT. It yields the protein CASSPYTGENTEAFF.

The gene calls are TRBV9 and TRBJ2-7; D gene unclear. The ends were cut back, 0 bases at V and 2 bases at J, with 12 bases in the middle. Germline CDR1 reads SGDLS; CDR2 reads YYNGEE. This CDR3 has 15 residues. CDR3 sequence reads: CASSVEPGSTYEQYF. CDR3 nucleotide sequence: TGTGCCAGCAGCGTAGAACCCGGGTCCACCTACGAGCAGTACTTC.

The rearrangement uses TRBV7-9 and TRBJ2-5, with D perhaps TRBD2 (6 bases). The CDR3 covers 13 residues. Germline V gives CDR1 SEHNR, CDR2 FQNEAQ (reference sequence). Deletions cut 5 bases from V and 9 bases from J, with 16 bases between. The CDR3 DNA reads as TGTGCCAGCAGCCCTCCCCGGGACTTGGCCCAGTACTTC. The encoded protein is CASSPPRDLAQYF.

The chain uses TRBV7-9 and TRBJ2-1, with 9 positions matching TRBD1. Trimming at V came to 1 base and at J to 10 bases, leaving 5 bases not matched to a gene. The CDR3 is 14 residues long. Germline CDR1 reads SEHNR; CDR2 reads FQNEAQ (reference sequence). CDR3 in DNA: TGTGCCAGCAGCTTAGTACCAGGGACAGGGGAGCAGTTCTTC. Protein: CASSLVPGTGEQFF. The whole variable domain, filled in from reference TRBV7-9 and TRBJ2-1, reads DTGVSQNPRHKITKRGQNVTFRCDPISEHNRLYWYRQTLGQGPEFLTYFQNEAQLEKSRLLSDRFSAERPKGSFSTLEIQRTEQGDSAMYLCASSLVPGTGEQFFGPGTRLTVL.

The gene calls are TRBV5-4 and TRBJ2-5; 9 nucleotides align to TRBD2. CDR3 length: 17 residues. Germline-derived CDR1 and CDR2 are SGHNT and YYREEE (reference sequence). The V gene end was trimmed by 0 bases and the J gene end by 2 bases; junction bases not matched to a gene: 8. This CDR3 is CASSLASGGGGQETQYF. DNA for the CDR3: TGTGCCAGCAGCTTGGCCTCTGGCGGGGGGGGGCAAGAGACCCAGTACTTC.

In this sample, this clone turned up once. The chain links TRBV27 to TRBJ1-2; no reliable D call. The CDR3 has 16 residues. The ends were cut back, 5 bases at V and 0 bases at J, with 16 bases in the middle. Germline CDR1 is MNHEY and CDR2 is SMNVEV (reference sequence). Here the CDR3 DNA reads TGTGCCAGCAGTCGGAGAACCGACGGGGCTAACTATGGCTACACCTTC. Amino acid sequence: CASSRRTDGANYGYTF.

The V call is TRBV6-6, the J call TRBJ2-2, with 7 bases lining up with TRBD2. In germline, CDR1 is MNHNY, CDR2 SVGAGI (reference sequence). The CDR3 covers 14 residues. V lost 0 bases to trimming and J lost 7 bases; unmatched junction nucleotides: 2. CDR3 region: CASSYSRGIGELFF. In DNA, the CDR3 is TGTGCCAGCAGTTACTCGCGGGGGATCGGGGAGCTGTTTTTT.

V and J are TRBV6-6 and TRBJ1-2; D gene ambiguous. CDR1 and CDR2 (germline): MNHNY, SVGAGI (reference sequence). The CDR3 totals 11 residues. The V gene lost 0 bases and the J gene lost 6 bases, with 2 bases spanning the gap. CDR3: CASSYSDGYTF. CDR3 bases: TGTGCCAGCAGTTACTCCGATGGCTACACCTTC.

In nucleotides, the CDR3 is TGCAGCGCGGGACAGCTTATAGAAGCTTTCTTT. Protein product: CSAGQLIEAFF. The chain is built from TRBV29-1 and TRBJ1-1; 7 nucleotides line up with TRBD1. The CDR3 covers 11 residues. Germline assignment: CDR1 SQVTM and CDR2 ANQGSEA. Trimming took 7 bases from V and 8 from J; bases not matched to a gene: 7.

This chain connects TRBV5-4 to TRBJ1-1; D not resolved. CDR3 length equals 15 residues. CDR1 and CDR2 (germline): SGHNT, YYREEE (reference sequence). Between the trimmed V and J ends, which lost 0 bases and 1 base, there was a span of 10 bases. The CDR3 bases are TGTGCCAGCAGCTTGGCTCCCGGGTCGAACACTGAAGCTTTCTTT. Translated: CASSLAPGSNTEAFF. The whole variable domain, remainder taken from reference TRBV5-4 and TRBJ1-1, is ETGVTQSPTHLIKTRGQQVTLRCSSQSGHNTVSWYQQALGQGPQFIFQYYREEENGRGNFPPRFSGLQFPNYSSELNVNALELDDSALYLCASSLAPGSNTEAFFGQGTRLTVV.

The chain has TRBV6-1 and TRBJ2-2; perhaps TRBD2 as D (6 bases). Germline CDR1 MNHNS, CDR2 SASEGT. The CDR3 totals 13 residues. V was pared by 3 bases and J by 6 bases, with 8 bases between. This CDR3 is CASSERGSGELFF. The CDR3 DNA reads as TGTGCCAGCAGTGAGCGGGGTTCCGGGGAGCTGTTTTTT.

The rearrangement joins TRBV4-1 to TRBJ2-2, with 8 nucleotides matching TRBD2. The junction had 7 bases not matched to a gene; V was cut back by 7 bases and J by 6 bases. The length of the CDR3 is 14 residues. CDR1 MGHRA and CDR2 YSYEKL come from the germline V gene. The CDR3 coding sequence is TGCGCCAGCACCCGCGGGGGGTGGGCCGGGGAGCTGTTTTTT. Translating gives CASTRGGWAGELFF.

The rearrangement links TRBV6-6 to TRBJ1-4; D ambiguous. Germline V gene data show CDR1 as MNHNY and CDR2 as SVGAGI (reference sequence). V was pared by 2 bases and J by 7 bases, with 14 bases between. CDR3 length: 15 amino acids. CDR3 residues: CASSYSPGSGEKLFF. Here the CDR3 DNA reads TGTGCCAGCAGTTACAGTCCCGGTAGTGGTGAAAAACTGTTTTTT.

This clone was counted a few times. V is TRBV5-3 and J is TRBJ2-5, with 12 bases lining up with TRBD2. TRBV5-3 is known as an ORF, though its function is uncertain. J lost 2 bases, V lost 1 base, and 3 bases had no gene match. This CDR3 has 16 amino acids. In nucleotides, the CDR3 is TGTGCCAGAAGCTTGACTAGCGGGGGGAAACAAGAGACCCAGTACTTC. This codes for CARSLTSGGKQETQYF.

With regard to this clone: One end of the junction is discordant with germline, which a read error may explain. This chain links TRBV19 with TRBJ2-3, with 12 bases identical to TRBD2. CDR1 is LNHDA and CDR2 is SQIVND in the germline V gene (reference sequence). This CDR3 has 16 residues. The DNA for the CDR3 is TGTGCCAGTAGTATAGCAGCTCTAGCGGGGGGGGATATGCAGTATTTT. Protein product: CASSIAALAGGDMQYF. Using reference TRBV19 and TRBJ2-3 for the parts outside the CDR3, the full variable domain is DGGITQSPKYLFRKEGQNVTLSCEQNLNHDAMYWYRQDPGQGLRLIYYSQIVNDFQKGDIAEGYSVSREKKESFPLTVTSAQKNPTAFYLCASSIAALAGGDMQYFGPGTRLTVL.

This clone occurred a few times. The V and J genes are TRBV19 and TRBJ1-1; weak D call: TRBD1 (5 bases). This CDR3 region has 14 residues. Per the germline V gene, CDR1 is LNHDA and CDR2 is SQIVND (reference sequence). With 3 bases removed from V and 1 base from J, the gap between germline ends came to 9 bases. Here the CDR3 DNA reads TGTGCCAGTAGTATTCCCCAGGGGAACACTGAAGCTTTCTTT. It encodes CASSIPQGNTEAFF.